A selection of T cell receptor beta chains follows, all from one sample in a study of shared clonotypes between healthy human individuals. Libraries were prepared by immunoSEQ multiplex PCR; TCRdb keeps only in-frame clonotypes and omits some of them. The profile covers around 2.5 million clones, with under 95% appearing a single time and 0.36% taken by the ten largest. Sequenced: naive CD4+ T cells from PBMCs. The receptors derive from a man between 18 and 29 years old in good health. Some clones in this sample may be carry-over from other donors' samples. CDR3s include the opening cysteine and the closing phenylalanine or tryptophan. Each record gives: V gene, D gene, clone size, J gene, CDR3 DNA, CDR3 protein. The D gene is left open where the match is weak. For some rows the clone size is stated as once, few or many, or as a class when expanded; others skip it.

TRBV12-5,TRBD2,NA,TRBJ2-3,TGTGCTAGTGGTTTGGGACTAGCGGGAGAGGGAGATACGCAGTATTTT,CASGLGLAGEGDTQYF
TRBV5-4,NA,NA,TRBJ2-7,TGTGCCAGCAGCTTCGAATACGAGCAGTACTTC,CASSFEYEQYF
TRBV6-6,TRBD1,NA,TRBJ1-5,TGTGCCAGTATTACCGGGACAGGGGGCACGGAGCCCCAGCATTTT,CASITGTGGTEPQHF
TRBV5-1,TRBD2,NA,TRBJ2-7,TGCGCCAGCAGCTTGGCCGGGCTAGCGGGAGGCGAGCAGTACTTC,CASSLAGLAGGEQYF
TRBV5-1,NA,NA,TRBJ2-3,TGCGCCAGCAGCTTGGCGGCCGGGACCACAGATACGCAGTATTTT,CASSLAAGTTDTQYF
TRBV5-4,NA,NA,TRBJ1-2,TGTGCCAGCAGCTCGCCCTCAATTCTCTATGGCTACACCTTC,CASSSPSILYGYTF
TRBV4-3,NA,NA,TRBJ2-7,TGCGCCAGCAGCCAAGACGGTTTATCCTACGAGCAGTACTTC,CASSQDGLSYEQYF
TRBV28,NA,NA,TRBJ2-2,TGTGCCAGCAGTTTATGGTTTAAGCCCGTTCATTTTGGGACACCAAACACCGGGGAGCTGTTTTTT,CASSLWFKPVHFGTPNTGELFF
TRBV15,NA,NA,TRBJ2-5,TGTGCCACCAGCAGAGATCGTAGGGTGGAAGAGACCCAGTACTTC,CATSRDRRVEETQYF
TRBV6-5,NA,NA,TRBJ2-1,TGTGCCAGCAGTTACGGACTACAAGGGGAGCAGTTCTTC,CASSYGLQGEQFF
TRBV30,NA,NA,TRBJ2-3,TGTGCCTGGATGGGGACAACAGATACGCAGTATTTT,CAWMGTTDTQYF
TRBV9,TRBD1,once,TRBJ1-5,TGTGCCAGCAGCGTAGAGGGACAGGGGCACAATCAGCCCCAGCATTTT,CASSVEGQGHNQPQHF
TRBV11-2,NA,NA,TRBJ2-7,TGTGCCAGCCATCCTGGGGTTAGCGGAACGGAGGAGCAGTACTTC,CASHPGVSGTEEQYF
TRBV28,TRBD2,NA,TRBJ2-3,TGTGCCAGCAGTCTCCAACTAGCGGGGGGCACAGATACGCAGTATTTT,CASSLQLAGGTDTQYF
TRBV5-1,TRBD1,NA,TRBJ1-2,TGCGCCAGCAGCCCCGGGACCGGACAGGGAGGGTTTCATGGCTACACCTTC,CASSPGTGQGGFHGYTF
TRBV5-5,TRBD1,NA,TRBJ2-1,TGTGCCAGCAGCCTATGGGGCCCCGGGACAGCCTACAATGAGCAGTTCTTC,CASSLWGPGTAYNEQFF
TRBV28,NA,NA,TRBJ2-3,TGTGCCAGCAGTTCGTCCCAGACAGGTTCAGATACGCAGTATTTT,CASSSSQTGSDTQYF
TRBV6-1,NA,once,TRBJ1-1,TGTGCCAGCAGTGAAGTGGGAGCGATGAACACTGAAGCTTTCTTT,CASSEVGAMNTEAFF
TRBV28,NA,NA,TRBJ2-7,TGTGCCAGCAGTGAGCCGACGTCCTACGAGCAGTACTTC,CASSEPTSYEQYF
TRBV19,NA,NA,TRBJ2-1,TGTGCCAGTAGTACCCGCCGTGAGCAGTTCTTC,CASSTRREQFF
TRBV11-2,NA,NA,TRBJ2-7,TGTGCCAGCAGCCGAACTTCAACGGTTGAGGACGAGCAGTACTTC,CASSRTSTVEDEQYF
TRBV9,NA,NA,TRBJ2-7,TGTGCCAGCAGTCCAGCCAGGGTACCCTACGAGCAGTACTTC,CASSPARVPYEQYF
TRBV5-1,NA,NA,TRBJ1-1,TGCGCCAGCAGCCCCTTATCTAGCACTGAAGCTTTCTTT,CASSPLSSTEAFF
TRBV2,NA,few,TRBJ1-2,TGTGCCAGCAGTGATCGGTATTCCTTTAACTTC,CASSDRYSFNF
TRBV28,NA,NA,TRBJ2-7,TGTGCCCTGATACAGGTAACCTACTACGAGCAGTACTTC,CALIQVTYYEQYF
TRBV6-1,NA,NA,TRBJ2-7,TGTGCCAGCAACCCGGGGAGCTCCTACGAGCAGTACTTC,CASNPGSSYEQYF
TRBV5-5,TRBD2,NA,TRBJ2-7,TGTGCCAGCAGCTCAACCGGGACTAGCGGATACGAGCAGTACTTC,CASSSTGTSGYEQYF
TRBV18,NA,NA,TRBJ1-4,TGTGCCAGCTCCCAAGCCGTTAATGAAAAACTGTTTTTT,CASSQAVNEKLFF
TRBV28,NA,NA,TRBJ1-2,TGTGCCAGCAGGGGGGGCAGTTATGGCTACACCTTC,CASRGGSYGYTF
TRBV18,NA,NA,TRBJ1-2,TGTGCCAGCTCACCGCCGGGCCGGAACTATGGCTACACCTTC,CASSPPGRNYGYTF
TRBV5-1,TRBD1,once,TRBJ1-2,TGCGCCAGCAGCTTCGGGACAGGTTATGGCTACACCTTC,CASSFGTGYGYTF
TRBV28,NA,NA,TRBJ1-1,TGTGCCAGCAGTCTCACGGCAGGAGGGGCGAACACTGAAGCTTTCTTT,CASSLTAGGANTEAFF
TRBV7-9,NA,NA,TRBJ2-5,TGTGCCAGCAGCTTAGCGTCGGGGGAACAAGAGACCCAGTACTTC,CASSLASGEQETQYF
TRBV4-1,TRBD2,NA,TRBJ2-7,TGCGCCAGCAGCTTACGGACTAGCGGGAGGGACGAGCAGTACTTC,CASSLRTSGRDEQYF
TRBV6-1,NA,NA,TRBJ1-2,TGTGCCAGCAATGAACGGAACAGATCTGGGGGCTACACCTTC,CASNERNRSGGYTF
TRBV19,NA,few,TRBJ1-3,TGTGCCAGTAGTACGGACACGGCGTTGGGGAACACCATATATTTT,CASSTDTALGNTIYF
TRBV2,NA,NA,TRBJ1-5,TGTGCCAGCAGTGGCACACTTCAGGGTAGTCAGCCCCAGCATTTT,CASSGTLQGSQPQHF
TRBV18,NA,NA,TRBJ2-2,TGTGCCAGCTCAACGCTCTCTAGCGTTACGGGCGGGGAGCTGTTTTTT,CASSTLSSVTGGELFF
TRBV18,TRBD2,NA,TRBJ2-5,TGTGCCAGCTCCCCAACCCGGACTAGCGGGTTTCGAGAGACCCAGTACTTC,CASSPTRTSGFRETQYF
TRBV12-5,TRBD2,NA,TRBJ2-1,TGTGCTAGTGGTTTTGGACTAGCAGGCAATGAGCAGTTCTTC,CASGFGLAGNEQFF
TRBV5-1,NA,NA,TRBJ1-2,TGCGCCAGCAGCTTGGCGGGGCCCCTTCGGTATGGCTACACCTTC,CASSLAGPLRYGYTF
TRBV7-2,TRBD2,NA,TRBJ2-1,TGTGCCAGCAGCTTCCCGACTAGCGGGAGGGCCTCGGGTAATGAGCAGTTCTTC,CASSFPTSGRASGNEQFF
TRBV18,NA,NA,TRBJ2-2,TGTGCCAGCTCACGAAGGCAGGAGGTCACCGGGGAGCTGTTTTTT,CASSRRQEVTGELFF
TRBV14,TRBD2,NA,TRBJ2-1,TGTGCCAGCAGCCGACTAGCGAGCAATGAGCAGTTCTTC,CASSRLASNEQFF
TRBV9,NA,NA,TRBJ1-2,TGTGCCAGCAGCGTAGTTCCGGTGCCAAGAGATGGCTACACCTTC,CASSVVPVPRDGYTF
TRBV10-3,NA,NA,TRBJ2-5,TGTGCCATCAGTGAAAGTTGGGCTACAGAGACCCAGTACTTC,CAISESWATETQYF